What follows are 32 T cell receptor beta chains derived from one specimen sequenced in a study of blood T cell repertoires in COVID-19 (dated by TCRdb to 2020 to 2022). The receptor library was made with the immunoSEQ multiplex PCR assay. TCRdb holds this immuneACCESS table with in-frame rearrangements only. Some clones are missing; in checked studies, unresolved V genes explain under half, and the rest has no known cause. The sample table shows about 180,000 clones, and approximately 78% are seen once. The leading ten clones occupy about 12% of the sample. Sample: peripheral blood. The source of these receptors is a woman at least 80 years old with COVID-19, enrolled during active disease.

The chain couples TRBV9 to TRBJ2-5; 7 bases line up with TRBD1. Losses at the gene ends were 6 bases for V and 4 bases for J; bases not matched to a gene: 9. The germline CDR1 and CDR2 sequences are SGDLS and YYNGEE. The CDR3 runs to 14 residues. The CDR3: CASTAAGGLETQYF. CDR3 sequence (DNA): TGTGCCAGCACGGCGGCAGGGGGATTAGAGACCCAGTACTTC.

The genes are TRBV11-3 and TRBJ2-5; D might be TRBD1 (6 bases). The CDR3 covers 13 residues. Germline lookup yields CDR1 SGHNT and CDR2 YENEEA. Trimming removed 6 bases at V and 3 bases at J, with 11 bases between. In nucleotides, the CDR3 is TGTGCCAGCAGGCCCAGGACAGAAGAGACCCAGTACTTC. Encoded protein: CASRPRTEETQYF.

The chain joins TRBV5-4 to TRBJ2-1; 14 bases are a match to TRBD2. V was pared by 4 bases and J by 8 bases, with 11 bases of the junction left unmatched. CDR3 length: 17 residues. The germline V gene encodes CDR1 SGHNT and CDR2 YYREEE (reference sequence). The CDR3 sequence is CASSRGLGTSGRDEQFF. In DNA form, the CDR3 reads TGTGCCAGCAGCCGGGGGCTTGGGACTAGCGGGAGAGATGAGCAGTTCTTC.

CDR3 bases: TGCGCCAGCAGCTCCATGATTCTCGGGACAGGGTCCACTGAAGCTTTCTTT. This translates into CASSSMILGTGSTEAFF. The chain combines TRBV5-1 with TRBJ1-1, with 9 bases identical to TRBD1. The germline V gene has CDR1 SGHRS and CDR2 YFSETQ. Losses at the gene ends were 3 bases for V and 4 bases for J; bases not matched to a gene: 13. The CDR3 extends over 17 amino acids.

The chain carries TRBV19 and TRBJ1-1, with 8 positions matching TRBD1. With V trimmed by 6 bases and J by 1 base, 4 bases remained unmatched. CDR1 is LNHDA, CDR2 SQIVND, per germline (reference sequence). This CDR3 has 14 residues. The CDR3 DNA is TGTGCCAGTAGCTACAGGGGGGGGAACACTGAAGCTTTCTTT. Translated, it gives CASSYRGGNTEAFF.

This clone was counted a few times. This rearrangement joins TRBV5-1 to TRBJ1-4, with TRBD1 matching over 7 bases. The germline gives CDR1 SGHRS, CDR2 YFSETQ. This CDR3 has 14 residues. V shed 3 bases and J 2 bases; nucleotides not matched to a gene: 1. The CDR3 is CASSWTGTNEKLFF. CDR3 coding DNA: TGCGCCAGCAGCTGGACAGGCACTAATGAAAAACTGTTTTTT.

The gene calls are TRBV11-2 and TRBJ2-1; 12 nucleotides line up with TRBD2. CDR1 SGHAT and CDR2 FQNNGV come from the germline V gene. This CDR3 comprises 17 residues. V was pared by 5 bases and J by 1 base, with 6 bases of the junction left unmatched. The CDR3 DNA reads TGTGCCAGCAGCCCCCGGACTAGCGGGGTATCCTACAATGAGCAGTTCTTC. This translates into CASSPRTSGVSYNEQFF.

The chain links TRBV19 to TRBJ2-7, with 7 bases aligning to TRBD1. The CDR3 covers 13 residues. Germline V gene lookup returns CDR1 LNHDA and CDR2 SQIVND (reference sequence). Trimming at V came to 7 bases and at J to 6 bases, leaving 9 bases not matched to a gene. In DNA, the CDR3 is TGTGCCAGTAACGACAGGGTCCCTGGCGAGCAGTACTTC. Translated, it gives CASNDRVPGEQYF. The full variable domain, rest sourced from reference TRBV19 and TRBJ2-7, is DGGITQSPKYLFRKEGQNVTLSCEQNLNHDAMYWYRQDPGQGLRLIYYSQIVNDFQKGDIAEGYSVSREKKESFPLTVTSAQKNPTAFYLCASNDRVPGEQYFGPGTRLTVT.

This clone has just a few counts. The chain couples TRBV30 to TRBJ1-6; 7 bases agree with TRBD1. CDR1 is GTSNPN, CDR2 SVGIG, per germline (reference sequence). CDR3 length: 15 residues. V shed 3 bases, J shed 9 bases, and the junction held 11 bases outside the gene matches. The CDR3 DNA is TGTGCCTGGAGGGACAGGTCGGGGGTGGTTTCACCCCTCCACTTT. Protein sequence: CAWRDRSGVVSPLHF.

J is TRBJ2-7 and V is TRBV15; 10 nucleotides match TRBD1. Germline CDR1 and CDR2: LNHNV and YYDKDF (reference sequence). CDR3 size: 15 residues. The J segment lost 3 bases and the V segment lost 5 bases, leaving 7 bases of the junction unmatched. CDR3 residues: CATSWGTGEIYEQYF. The CDR3 DNA reads TGTGCCACCAGCTGGGGGACAGGGGAAATCTACGAGCAGTACTTC.

The CDR3 DNA is TGTGCCAGCAGCTCCAACAGGGGAGTATTGGTCTACGAGCAGTACTTC. Translation: CASSSNRGVLVYEQYF. This chain uses TRBV7-9 with TRBJ2-7; 7 nucleotides align to TRBD1. V was clipped by 4 bases and J by 3 bases; unmatched bases: 12. Germline values: CDR1 SEHNR, CDR2 FQNEAQ (reference sequence). The CDR3 is made up of 16 amino acids. Drawing the rest from reference TRBV7-9 and TRBJ2-7, the complete variable domain is DTGVSQNPRHKITKRGQNVTFRCDPISEHNRLYWYRQTLGQGPEFLTYFQNEAQLEKSRLLSDRFSAERPKGSFSTLEIQRTEQGDSAMYLCASSSNRGVLVYEQYFGPGTRLTVT.

This clone has just a few counts. The chain recombines TRBV11-1 with TRBJ2-7, with D perhaps TRBD1 (6 bases). V lost 1 base and J lost 3, with 10 bases in between. CDR1 and CDR2 from the germline V gene are SGHAT and FQDESV (reference sequence). There are 14 residues in the CDR3. The CDR3 DNA is TGTGCCAGCAGCTTAGAACAGGGAAGCTACGAGCAGTACTTC. Its protein is CASSLEQGSYEQYF.

The rearrangement links TRBV14 to TRBJ1-2; D perhaps matches TRBD1 (6 bases). Trimming removed 10 bases at V and 5 bases at J, with 17 bases between. The germline gives CDR1 SGHDN, CDR2 FVKESK. The CDR3 is made up of 13 amino acids. CDR3 coding DNA: TGTGCCACTTCACAGGGAGCATTTTATGGCTACACCTTC. Its protein is CATSQGAFYGYTF.

The CDR3 coding sequence is TGTGCCAGTAGTATAAGGACAGGGGGCCGAGAGACCCAGTACTTC. It yields the protein CASSIRTGGRETQYF. The chain combines TRBV19 with TRBJ2-5; 11 nucleotides line up with TRBD1. Germline V CDR1 and CDR2: LNHDA, SQIVND (reference sequence). Losses at the gene ends were 2 bases for V and 4 bases for J; bases not matched to a gene: 3. This CDR3 has 15 amino acids.

This clone was counted a few times. The V gene is TRBV7-9, the J gene TRBJ2-2; 8 bases align to TRBD1. The length of the CDR3 is 13 residues. J lost 7 bases, V lost 5 bases, and 3 bases had no gene match. From germline, CDR1 is SEHNR and CDR2 FQNEAQ (reference sequence). Here the CDR3 DNA reads TGTGCCAGCAGCAGACAGGGGTTCGGGGAGCTGTTTTTT. Its protein product is CASSRQGFGELFF.

This chain connects TRBV19 to TRBJ1-5, with TRBD1 as a possible D gene (6 bases). Trimming took 4 bases from V and 4 from J, leaving 11 bases between them. The CDR3 spans 14 residues. Germline V gene data show CDR1 as LNHDA and CDR2 as SQIVND (reference sequence). The CDR3 DNA reads TGTGCCAGTAGTACACAGGGCAGTAATCAGCCCCAGCATTTT. Protein: CASSTQGSNQPQHF.

The V gene is TRBV19, the J gene TRBJ2-1; 13 bases are a match to TRBD2. Germline loops: CDR1 LNHDA, CDR2 SQIVND (reference sequence). This CDR3 has 18 amino acids. With 5 bases clipped from V and 9 bases from J, the junction kept 16 bases outside the gene matches. CDR3 DNA: TGTGCCAGTAGTCAGACTAGCGGGGGGATCTCCGGGTTTACTGAGCAGTTCTTC. It translates to CASSQTSGGISGFTEQFF.

V gene TRBV9 combines with J gene TRBJ2-6, with 7 bases fitting TRBD1. With 9 bases clipped from V and 0 bases from J, the junction kept 12 bases outside the gene matches. Germline CDR1 SGDLS, CDR2 YYNGEE. CDR3 length: 17 residues. CDR3 amino acids: CATGPGQPLSGANVLTF. The CDR3 DNA sequence: TGTGCCACCGGTCCGGGACAGCCCCTCTCTGGGGCCAACGTCCTGACTTTC.

CDR3 nucleotides: TGTGCCAGCAGCCCCCTAAACAGTAAACTGTTTTTT. Its protein is CASSPLNSKLFF. V usage is TRBV6-1 and J usage is TRBJ1-4; D gene uncertain. The CDR3 totals 12 residues. V gave up 6 bases and J gave up 11 bases, with 13 bases separating them. Per germline, CDR1 MNHNS and CDR2 SASEGT.

The chain couples TRBV10-1 to TRBJ2-1, with 13 bases identical to TRBD2. The junction had 17 bases not matched to a gene; V was cut back by 8 bases and J by 7 bases. The CDR3 is made up of 18 amino acids. Germline CDR1 reads WNHNN; CDR2 reads SYGVQD (reference sequence). The CDR3 DNA follows: TGCGCCAGCTGGAGGACTAGCGGGAGAGAAATAAGGACGAATGAGCAGTTCTTC. It encodes CASWRTSGREIRTNEQFF.

This clone was recorded once. The chain couples TRBV7-9 to TRBJ2-3; 12 nucleotides align to TRBD1. V lost 5 bases to trimming and J lost 3 bases; unmatched junction nucleotides: 6. Per germline, CDR1 SEHNR and CDR2 FQNEAQ (reference sequence). This CDR3 has 16 amino acids. DNA of the CDR3: TGTGCCAGCAGCCACCGGGACAGGGGGCTTACAGATACGCAGTATTTT. Its translation: CASSHRDRGLTDTQYF.

This chain uses TRBV9 with TRBJ1-3; 8 nucleotides match TRBD1. The germline CDR1 and CDR2 sequences are SGDLS and YYNGEE. Unmatched junction bases numbered 12, after V lost 3 bases and J lost 1 base. The CDR3 consists of 18 residues. The CDR3 protein is CASSGGTGFQLSGNTIYF. The CDR3 coding sequence is TGTGCCAGCAGCGGCGGGACAGGCTTCCAACTATCTGGAAACACCATATATTTT.

V and J are TRBV7-6 and TRBJ2-1; TRBD2 matches at 8 bases. The CDR3 totals 21 residues. Germline V lookup: CDR1 SGHVS, CDR2 FNYEAQ. J was trimmed by 1 base and V by 2 bases; bases with no gene match: 19. CDR3 amino acids: CASSLRMGLGAGGYSYNEQFF. CDR3 DNA sequence: TGTGCCAGCAGCTTAAGAATGGGACTAGGCGCTGGCGGGTATTCCTACAATGAGCAGTTCTTC.

The CDR3 region is CARQGANSNTEAFF. The CDR3 coding sequence is TGTGCCAGGCAGGGGGCAAATTCGAACACTGAAGCTTTCTTT. This chain connects TRBV2 to TRBJ1-1; 8 positions match TRBD1. Per germline, CDR1 SNHLY and CDR2 FYNNEI. This CDR3 spans 14 amino acids. Trimming cost V 9 bases and J 1 base; bases outside gene matches: 7.

V usage is TRBV6-2 or TRBV6-3 and J usage is TRBJ1-2; D remains ambiguous. The germline gives CDR1 MNHEY, CDR2 SVGEGT. The CDR3 has 12 amino acids. Trimming took off 6 bases at V and 8 bases at J, with 13 bases between the two ends. CDR3 region: CASSLALWGYTF. The CDR3 DNA is TGTGCCAGCAGCCTGGCCCTCTGGGGCTACACCTTC.

V is TRBV27 and J is TRBJ1-2; maybe TRBD1 (6 bases). Per the germline V gene, CDR1 is MNHEY and CDR2 is SMNVEV (reference sequence). CDR3 length: 13 residues. The germline V and J ends were trimmed by 4 bases and 8 bases, with 14 bases remaining between them. The CDR3 DNA reads TGTGCCAGCAGTTCCCAGGGGTTTTTCGGCTACACCTTC. This encodes CASSSQGFFGYTF.

The V and J genes are TRBV19 and TRBJ2-1, with 9 bases matching TRBD2. The junction had 9 bases not matched to a gene; V was cut back by 8 bases and J by 10 bases. From germline, CDR1 is LNHDA and CDR2 SQIVND (reference sequence). The CDR3 contains 13 residues. CDR3 sequence (DNA): TGTGCCAGTCGAACGGCGGGGGGGCGAGAGCAGTTCTTC. Its protein is CASRTAGGREQFF.

This clone occurred a few times. The chain is built from TRBV29-1 and TRBJ2-7, with 7 bases identical to TRBD1. Germline CDR1 and CDR2: SQVTM and ANQGSEA. The CDR3 is 14 residues long. V shed 6 bases, J shed 7 bases, and the junction held 15 bases outside the gene matches. The CDR3 region is CSVAGTDLLGEQYF. As DNA, the CDR3 is TGCAGCGTCGCAGGGACAGACCTTCTCGGGGAGCAGTACTTC.

V and J are TRBV5-4 and TRBJ1-5; no clear D. Germline V gene lookup returns CDR1 SGHNT and CDR2 YYREEE (reference sequence). The CDR3 is 13 residues long. The germline V and J ends were trimmed by 4 bases and 2 bases, with 7 bases remaining between them. In DNA, the CDR3 is TGTGCCAGCAGCAGCGAGGGCAATCAGCCCCAGCATTTT. This gives the protein CASSSEGNQPQHF.

V and J are TRBV2 and TRBJ2-1; 7 bases fit TRBD2. The CDR3 sequence is 15 residues long. In germline, CDR1 is SNHLY, CDR2 FYNNEI. Trimming at V came to 4 bases and at J to 0 bases, leaving 3 bases not matched to a gene. The chain's CDR3 is CASSGPSGSYNEQFF. The CDR3 bases are TGTGCCAGCAGTGGCCCTAGCGGCTCCTACAATGAGCAGTTCTTC.

This clone was counted only a few times. This chain links TRBV6-2 or TRBV6-3 with TRBJ1-2, with TRBD1 matching 7 bases. After removal of 3 bases from V and 7 bases from J, the junction contained 11 bases not matched to a gene. This CDR3 spans 15 amino acids. Germline V gene sequence: CDR1 MNHEY, CDR2 SVGEGT. The CDR3 here is CASSYLDREGSGYTF. DNA for the CDR3: TGTGCCAGCAGTTATCTCGACAGGGAAGGTTCTGGCTACACCTTC.

This clone has a single count. CDR3: CASSWEGLAYQPQHF. DNA of the CDR3: TGTGCCAGCAGCTGGGAGGGGCTAGCGTATCAGCCCCAGCATTTT. The chain combines TRBV5-5 with TRBJ1-5; maybe TRBD1 (5 bases). Looked up from germline, CDR1 is SGHKS and CDR2 is YYEKEE (reference sequence). This CDR3 has 15 residues. V was shortened by 3 bases and J by 5 bases, with 15 bases between the two germline ends.